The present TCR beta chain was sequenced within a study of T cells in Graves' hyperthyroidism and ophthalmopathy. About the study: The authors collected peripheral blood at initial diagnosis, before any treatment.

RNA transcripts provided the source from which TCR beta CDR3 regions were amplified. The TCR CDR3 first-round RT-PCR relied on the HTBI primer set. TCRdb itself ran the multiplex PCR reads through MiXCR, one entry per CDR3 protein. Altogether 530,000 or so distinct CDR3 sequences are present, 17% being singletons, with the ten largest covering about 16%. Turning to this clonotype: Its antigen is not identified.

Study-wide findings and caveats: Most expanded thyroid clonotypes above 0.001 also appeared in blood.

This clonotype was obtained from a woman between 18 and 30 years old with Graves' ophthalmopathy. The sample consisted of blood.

CDR3 sequence: CASSRPREQKDSGNTIYF. The CDR3 nucleotides are TGTGCCAGCAGCCGCCCTAGGGAACAAAAGGACTCTGGAAACACCATATATTTT. The rearrangement links TRBV4-2 to TRBJ1-3; D is ambiguous. The germline V gene has CDR1 LGHNA and CDR2 YNFKEQ. The CDR3 loop spans 18 amino acids. Trimming took off 4 bases at V and 0 bases at J, with 19 bases between the two ends.